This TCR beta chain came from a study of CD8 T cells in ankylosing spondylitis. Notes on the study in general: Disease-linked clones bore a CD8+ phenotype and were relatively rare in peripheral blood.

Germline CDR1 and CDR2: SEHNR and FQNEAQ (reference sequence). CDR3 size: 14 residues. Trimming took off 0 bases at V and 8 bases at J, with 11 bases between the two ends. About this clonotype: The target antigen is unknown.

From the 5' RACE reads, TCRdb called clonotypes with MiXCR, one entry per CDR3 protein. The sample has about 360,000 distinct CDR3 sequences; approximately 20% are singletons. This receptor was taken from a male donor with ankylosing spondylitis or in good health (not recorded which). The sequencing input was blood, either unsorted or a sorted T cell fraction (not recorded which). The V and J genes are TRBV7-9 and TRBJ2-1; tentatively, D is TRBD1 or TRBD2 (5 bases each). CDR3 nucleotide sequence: TGTGCCAGCAGCTTAGCTGTGAGGGACGATGAGCAGTTCTTC. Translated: CASSLAVRDDEQFF.